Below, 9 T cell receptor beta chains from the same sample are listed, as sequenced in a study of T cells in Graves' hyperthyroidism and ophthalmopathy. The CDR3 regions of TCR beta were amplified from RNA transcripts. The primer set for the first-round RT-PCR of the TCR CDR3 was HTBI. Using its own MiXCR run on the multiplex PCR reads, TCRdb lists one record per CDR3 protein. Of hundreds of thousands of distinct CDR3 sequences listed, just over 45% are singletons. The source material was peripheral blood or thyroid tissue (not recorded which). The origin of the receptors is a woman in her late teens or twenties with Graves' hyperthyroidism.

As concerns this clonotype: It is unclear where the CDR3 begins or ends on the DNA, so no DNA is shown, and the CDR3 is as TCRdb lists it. The CDR3 region is CASSESVYFCAVGQGPNYGYTF. This chain connects TRBV25-1 to TRBJ1-2; the D call of TRBD1 is as the table states it, not checked on the DNA. Including both end residues, the CDR3 is 22 amino acids long. The germline V gene encodes CDR1 MGHDK and CDR2 SYGVNS.

DNA of the CDR3: TGTGCCAGCAGTTACTCGGAGGGCAATCAGCCCCAGTACTTC. This codes for CASSYSEGNQPQYF. This chain joins TRBV12-3 or TRBV12-4 and TRBJ2-5; weak D call: TRBD2 (6 bases). V lost 4 bases, J lost 9 bases, and 18 bases lay in between. This CDR3 has 14 residues.

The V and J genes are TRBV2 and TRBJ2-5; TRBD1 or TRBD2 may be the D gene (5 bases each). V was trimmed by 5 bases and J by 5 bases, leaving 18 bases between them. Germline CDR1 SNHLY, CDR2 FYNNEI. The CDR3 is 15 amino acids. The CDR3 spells CASSYGPTGHETQYF. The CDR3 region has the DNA TGTGCCAGCAGTTACGGGCCCACGGGGCACGAGACCCAGTACTTC.

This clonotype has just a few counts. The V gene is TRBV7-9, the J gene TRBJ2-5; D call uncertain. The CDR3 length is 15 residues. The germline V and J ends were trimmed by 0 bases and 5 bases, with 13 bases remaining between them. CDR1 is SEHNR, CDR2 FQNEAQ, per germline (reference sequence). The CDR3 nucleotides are TGTGCCAGCAGCTTAGCGGGGTTGGTGGGGGAGACCCAGTACTTC. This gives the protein CASSLAGLVGETQYF.

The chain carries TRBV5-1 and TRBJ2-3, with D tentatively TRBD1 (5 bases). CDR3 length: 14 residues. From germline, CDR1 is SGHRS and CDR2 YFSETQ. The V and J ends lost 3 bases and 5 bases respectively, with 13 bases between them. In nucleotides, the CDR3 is TGCGCCAGCAGCTCCTCCAGGGTGGGAGATACGCAGTATTTT. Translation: CASSSSRVGDTQYF.

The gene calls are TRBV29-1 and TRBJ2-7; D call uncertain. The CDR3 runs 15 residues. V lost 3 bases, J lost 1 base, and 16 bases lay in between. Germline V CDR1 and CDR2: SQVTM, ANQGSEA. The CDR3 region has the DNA TGCAGCGTTGATCTCTCGGCAGGCGGTTCCTACGAGCAGTACTTC. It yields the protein CSVDLSAGGSYEQYF.

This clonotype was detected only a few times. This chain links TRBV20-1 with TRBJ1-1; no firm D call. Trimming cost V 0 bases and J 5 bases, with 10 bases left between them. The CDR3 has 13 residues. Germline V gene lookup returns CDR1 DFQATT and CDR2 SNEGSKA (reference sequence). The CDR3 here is CSARELGVTEAFF. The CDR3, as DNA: TGCAGTGCTAGAGAGTTAGGAGTTACTGAAGCTTTCTTT.

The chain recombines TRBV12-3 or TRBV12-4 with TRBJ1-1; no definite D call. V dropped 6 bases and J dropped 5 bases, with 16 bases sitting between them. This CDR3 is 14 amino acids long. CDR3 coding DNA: TGTGCCAGCAGAATAGGAGGATGGGAAACTGAAGCTTTCTTT. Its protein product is CASRIGGWETEAFF.

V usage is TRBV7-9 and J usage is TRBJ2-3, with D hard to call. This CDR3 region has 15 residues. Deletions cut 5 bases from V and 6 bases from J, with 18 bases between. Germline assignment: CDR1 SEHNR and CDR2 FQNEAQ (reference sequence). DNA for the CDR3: TGTGCCAGCAGCCCCCGGTCCCGAGGTTCCGATACGCAGTATTTT. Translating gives CASSPRSRGSDTQYF. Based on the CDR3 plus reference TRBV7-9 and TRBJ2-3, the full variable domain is DTGVSQNPRHKITKRGQNVTFRCDPISEHNRLYWYRQTLGQGPEFLTYFQNEAQLEKSRLLSDRFSAERPKGSFSTLEIQRTEQGDSAMYLCASSPRSRGSDTQYFGPGTRLTVL.